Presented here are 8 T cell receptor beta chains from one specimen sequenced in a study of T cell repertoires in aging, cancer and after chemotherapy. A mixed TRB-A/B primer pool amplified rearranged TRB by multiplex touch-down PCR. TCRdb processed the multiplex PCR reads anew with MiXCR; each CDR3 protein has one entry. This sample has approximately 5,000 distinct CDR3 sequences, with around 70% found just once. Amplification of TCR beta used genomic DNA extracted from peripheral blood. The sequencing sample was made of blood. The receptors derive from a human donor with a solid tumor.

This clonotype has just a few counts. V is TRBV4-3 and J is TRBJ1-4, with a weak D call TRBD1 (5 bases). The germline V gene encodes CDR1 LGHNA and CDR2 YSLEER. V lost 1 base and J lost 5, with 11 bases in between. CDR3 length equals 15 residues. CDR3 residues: CASSQGAGSNEKLFF. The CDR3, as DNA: TGCGCCAGCAGCCAAGGGGCAGGGTCGAATGAAAAACTGTTTTTT.

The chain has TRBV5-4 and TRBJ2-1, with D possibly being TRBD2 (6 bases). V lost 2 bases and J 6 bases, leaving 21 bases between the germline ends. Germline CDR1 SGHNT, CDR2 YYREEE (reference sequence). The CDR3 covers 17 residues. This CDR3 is CASSLSGTPSRGNEQFF. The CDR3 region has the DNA TGTGCCAGCAGCTTATCCGGGACTCCAAGTCGAGGCAATGAGCAGTTCTTC.

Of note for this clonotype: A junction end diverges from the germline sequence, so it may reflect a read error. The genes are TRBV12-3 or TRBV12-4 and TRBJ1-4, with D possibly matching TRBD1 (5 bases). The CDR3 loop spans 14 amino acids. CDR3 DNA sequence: TGTGCCAGCAGTTTGGTATTGGACAATGGAAAACTGTTTTTT. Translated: CASSLVLDNGKLFF.

This CDR3 reads CASSLEVAVFDTQYF. The CDR3 nucleotides are TGTGCCAGCAGCTTAGAGGTTGCAGTCTTTGATACGCAGTATTTT. The rearrangement joins TRBV11-3 to TRBJ2-3; D is uncertain. The CDR3 covers 15 residues. V was pared by 0 bases and J by 6 bases, with 13 bases between. The germline CDR1 and CDR2 sequences are SGHNT and YENEEA. Full variable domain (missing parts from reference TRBV11-3 and TRBJ2-3): EAGVVQSPRYKIIEKKQPVAFWCNPISGHNTLYWYLQNLGQGPELLIRYENEEAVDDSQLPKDRFSAERLKGVDSTLKIQPAELGDSAVYLCASSLEVAVFDTQYFGPGTRLTVL.

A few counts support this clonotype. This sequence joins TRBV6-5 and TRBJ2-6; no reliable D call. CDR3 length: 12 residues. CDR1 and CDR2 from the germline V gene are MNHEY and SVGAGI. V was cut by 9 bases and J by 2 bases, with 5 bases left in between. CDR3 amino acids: CASEAGANVLTF. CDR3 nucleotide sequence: TGTGCCAGTGAAGCTGGGGCCAACGTCCTGACTTTC.

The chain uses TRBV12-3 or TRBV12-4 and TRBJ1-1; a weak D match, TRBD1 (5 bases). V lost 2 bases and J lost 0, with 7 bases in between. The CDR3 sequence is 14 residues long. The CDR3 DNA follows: TGTGCCAGCAGTTTATCAGGGATGAACACTGAAGCTTTCTTT. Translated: CASSLSGMNTEAFF.

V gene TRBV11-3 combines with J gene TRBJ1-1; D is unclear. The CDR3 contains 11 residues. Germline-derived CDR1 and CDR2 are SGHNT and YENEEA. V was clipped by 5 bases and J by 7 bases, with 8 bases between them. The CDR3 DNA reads TGTGCCAGCAGCGTGGAGATTGAAGCTTTCTTT. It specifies CASSVEIEAFF.

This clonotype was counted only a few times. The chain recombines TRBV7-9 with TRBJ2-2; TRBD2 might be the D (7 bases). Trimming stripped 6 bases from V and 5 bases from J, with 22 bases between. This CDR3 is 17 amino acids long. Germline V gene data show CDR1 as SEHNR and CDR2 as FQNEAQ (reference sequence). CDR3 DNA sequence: TGTGCCAGCAGTCTAAGGGATGGGGGGGCGCGAACCGGGGAGCTGTTTTTT. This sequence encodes CASSLRDGGARTGELFF.